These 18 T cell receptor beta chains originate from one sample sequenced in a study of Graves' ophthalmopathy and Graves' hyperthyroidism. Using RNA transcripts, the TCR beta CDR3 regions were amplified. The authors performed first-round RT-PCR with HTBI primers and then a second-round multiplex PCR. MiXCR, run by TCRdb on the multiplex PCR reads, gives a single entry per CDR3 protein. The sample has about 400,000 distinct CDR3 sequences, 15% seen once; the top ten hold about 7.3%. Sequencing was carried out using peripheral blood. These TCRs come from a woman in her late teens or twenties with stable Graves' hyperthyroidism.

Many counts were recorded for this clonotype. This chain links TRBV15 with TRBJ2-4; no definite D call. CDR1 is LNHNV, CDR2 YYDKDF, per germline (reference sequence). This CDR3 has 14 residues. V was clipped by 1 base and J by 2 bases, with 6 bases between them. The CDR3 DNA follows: TGTGCCACCAGCAGAGGTGACACCAAAAACATTCAGTACTTC. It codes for CATSRGDTKNIQYF.

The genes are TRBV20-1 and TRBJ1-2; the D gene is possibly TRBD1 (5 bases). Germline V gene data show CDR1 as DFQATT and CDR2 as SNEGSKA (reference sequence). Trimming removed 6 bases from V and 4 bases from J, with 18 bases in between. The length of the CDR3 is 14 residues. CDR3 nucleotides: TGCAGTGCCGTTGATCAGGGAGGCAGCTATGGCTACACCTTC. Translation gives CSAVDQGGSYGYTF.

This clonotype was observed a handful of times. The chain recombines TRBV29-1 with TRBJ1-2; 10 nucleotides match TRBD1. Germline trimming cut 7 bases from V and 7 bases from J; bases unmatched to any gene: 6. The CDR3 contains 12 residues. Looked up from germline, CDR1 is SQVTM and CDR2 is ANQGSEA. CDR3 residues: CSARQGASGYTF. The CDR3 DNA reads TGCAGCGCCAGACAGGGGGCGAGTGGCTACACCTTC.

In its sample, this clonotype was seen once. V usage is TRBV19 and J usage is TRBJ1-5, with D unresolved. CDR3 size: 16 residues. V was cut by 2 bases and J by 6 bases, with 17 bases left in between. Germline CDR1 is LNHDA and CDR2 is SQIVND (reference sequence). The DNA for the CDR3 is TGTGCCAGTAGTATAAACTCACAATCATTCGGTCAGCCCCAGCATTTT. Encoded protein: CASSINSQSFGQPQHF.

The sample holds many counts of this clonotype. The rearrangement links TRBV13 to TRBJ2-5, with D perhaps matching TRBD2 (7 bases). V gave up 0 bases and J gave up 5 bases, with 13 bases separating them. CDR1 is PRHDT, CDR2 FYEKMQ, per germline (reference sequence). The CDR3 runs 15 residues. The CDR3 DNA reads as TGTGCCAGCAGCTTAGGACGGGGGGCTGGGGAGACCCAGTACTTC. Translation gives CASSLGRGAGETQYF.

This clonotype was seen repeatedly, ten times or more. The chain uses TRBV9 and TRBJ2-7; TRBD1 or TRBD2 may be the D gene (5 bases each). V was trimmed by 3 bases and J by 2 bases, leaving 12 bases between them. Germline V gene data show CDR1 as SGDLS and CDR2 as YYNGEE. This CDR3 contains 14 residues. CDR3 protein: CASSDRDGTYEQYF. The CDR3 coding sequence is TGTGCCAGCAGCGACCGGGACGGCACCTACGAGCAGTACTTC. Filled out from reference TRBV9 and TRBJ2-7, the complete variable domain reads DSGVTQTPKHLITATGQRVTLRCSPRSGDLSVYWYQQSLDQGLQFLIQYYNGEERAKGNILERFSAQQFPDLHSELNLSSLELGDSALYFCASSDRDGTYEQYFGPGTRLTVT.

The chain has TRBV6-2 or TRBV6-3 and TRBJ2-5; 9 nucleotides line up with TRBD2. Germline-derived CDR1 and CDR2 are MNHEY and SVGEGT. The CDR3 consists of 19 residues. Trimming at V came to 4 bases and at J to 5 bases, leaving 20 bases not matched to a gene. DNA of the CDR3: TGTGCCAGCAGTTCCCCGAGAGGGCGGGGGGGCCGGGATTCGGAGACCCAGTACTTC. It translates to CASSSPRGRGGRDSETQYF.

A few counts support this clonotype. The CDR3 DNA reads as TGCAGTGCGGGACTAGCGGGGGGAATCCAAGAGACCCAGTACTTC. Its protein is CSAGLAGGIQETQYF. This chain uses TRBV20-1 with TRBJ2-5; TRBD2 matches at 15 bases. With V trimmed by 6 bases and J by 1 base, 3 bases remained unmatched. The CDR3 has 15 amino acids. Per germline, CDR1 DFQATT and CDR2 SNEGSKA (reference sequence).

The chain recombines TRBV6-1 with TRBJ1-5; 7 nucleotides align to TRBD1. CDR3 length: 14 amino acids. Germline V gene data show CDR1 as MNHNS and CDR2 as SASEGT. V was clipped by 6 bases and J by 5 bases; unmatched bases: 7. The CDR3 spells CASRVTGEYQPQHF. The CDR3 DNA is TGTGCCAGCAGGGTCACAGGGGAGTATCAGCCCCAGCATTTT.

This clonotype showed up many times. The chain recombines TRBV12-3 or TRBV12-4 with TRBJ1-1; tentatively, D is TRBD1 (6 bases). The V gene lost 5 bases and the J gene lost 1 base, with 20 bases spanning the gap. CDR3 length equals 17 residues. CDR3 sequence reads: CASSRGDIGPRNTEAFF. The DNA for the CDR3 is TGTGCCAGCAGTAGAGGGGACATCGGTCCGAGGAACACTGAAGCTTTCTTT.

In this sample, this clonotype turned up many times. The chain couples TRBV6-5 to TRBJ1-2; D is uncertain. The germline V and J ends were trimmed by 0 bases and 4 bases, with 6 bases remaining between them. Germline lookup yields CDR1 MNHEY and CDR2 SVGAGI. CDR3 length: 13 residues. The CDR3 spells CASSYSTTYGYTF. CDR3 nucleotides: TGTGCCAGCAGTTACTCGACCACCTATGGCTACACCTTC.

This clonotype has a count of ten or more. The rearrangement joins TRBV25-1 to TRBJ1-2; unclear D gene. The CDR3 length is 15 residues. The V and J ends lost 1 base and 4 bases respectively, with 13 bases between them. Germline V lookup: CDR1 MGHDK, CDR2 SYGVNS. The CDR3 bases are TGTGCCAGCAGTGAATTCGGGGATTCTGTCTATGGCTACACCTTC. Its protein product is CASSEFGDSVYGYTF.

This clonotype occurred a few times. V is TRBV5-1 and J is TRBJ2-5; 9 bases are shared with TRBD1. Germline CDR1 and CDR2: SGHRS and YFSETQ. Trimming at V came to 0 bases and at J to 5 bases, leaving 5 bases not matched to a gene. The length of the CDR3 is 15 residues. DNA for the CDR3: TGCGCCAGCAGCTTGGGGACAGGGGCGGCGGAGACCCAGTACTTC. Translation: CASSLGTGAAETQYF.

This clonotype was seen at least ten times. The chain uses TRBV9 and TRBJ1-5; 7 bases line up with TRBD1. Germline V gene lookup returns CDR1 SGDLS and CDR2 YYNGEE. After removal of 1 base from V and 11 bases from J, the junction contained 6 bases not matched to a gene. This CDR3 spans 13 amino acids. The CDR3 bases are TGTGCCAGCAGCGTAAAGGAGGGGGCGACCCAGCATTTT. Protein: CASSVKEGATQHF.

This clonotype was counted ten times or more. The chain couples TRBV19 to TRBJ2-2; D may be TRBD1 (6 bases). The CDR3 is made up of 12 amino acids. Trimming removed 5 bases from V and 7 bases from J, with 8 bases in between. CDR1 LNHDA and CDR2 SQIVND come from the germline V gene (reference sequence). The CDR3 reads CASSAGVGELFF. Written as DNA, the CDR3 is TGTGCCAGTAGTGCAGGGGTCGGGGAGCTGTTTTTT.

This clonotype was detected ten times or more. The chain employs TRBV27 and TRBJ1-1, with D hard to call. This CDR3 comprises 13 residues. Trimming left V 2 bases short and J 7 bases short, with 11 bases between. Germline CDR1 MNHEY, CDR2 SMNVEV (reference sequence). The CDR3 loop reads CASSLRRSFEAFF. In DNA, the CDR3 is TGTGCCAGCAGTTTAAGACGGAGCTTTGAAGCTTTCTTT.

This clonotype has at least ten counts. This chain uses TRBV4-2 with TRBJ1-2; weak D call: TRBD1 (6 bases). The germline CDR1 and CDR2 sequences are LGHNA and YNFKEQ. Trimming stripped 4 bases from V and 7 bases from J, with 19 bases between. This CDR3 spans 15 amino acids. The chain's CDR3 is CASSLSAGASSGYTF. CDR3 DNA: TGTGCCAGCAGCCTTTCTGCAGGGGCCTCGTCTGGCTACACCTTC.

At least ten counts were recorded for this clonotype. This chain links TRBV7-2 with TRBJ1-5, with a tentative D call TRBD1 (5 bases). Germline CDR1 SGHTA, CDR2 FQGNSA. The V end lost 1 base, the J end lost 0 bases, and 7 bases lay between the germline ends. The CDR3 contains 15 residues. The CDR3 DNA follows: TGTGCCAGCAGCTTAGGACAGATTAGCAATCAGCCCCAGCATTTT. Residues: CASSLGQISNQPQHF.